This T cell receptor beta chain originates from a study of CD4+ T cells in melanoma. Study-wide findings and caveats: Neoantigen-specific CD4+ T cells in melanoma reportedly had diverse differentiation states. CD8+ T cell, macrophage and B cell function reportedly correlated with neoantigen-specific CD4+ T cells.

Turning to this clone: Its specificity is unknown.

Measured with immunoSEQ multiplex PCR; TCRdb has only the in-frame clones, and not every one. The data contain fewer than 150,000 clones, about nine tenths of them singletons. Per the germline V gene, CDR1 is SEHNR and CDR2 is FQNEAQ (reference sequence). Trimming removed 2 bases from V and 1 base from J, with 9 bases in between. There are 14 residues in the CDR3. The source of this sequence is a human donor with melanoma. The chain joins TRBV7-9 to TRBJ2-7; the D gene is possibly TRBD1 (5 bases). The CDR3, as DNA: TGTGCCAGCAGCTTATCGCAGGGATCCTACGAGCAGTACTTC. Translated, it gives CASSLSQGSYEQYF.